The 25 T cell receptor beta chains below come from one sample, sequenced in a study of shared clonotypes between healthy human individuals. Method: immunoSEQ multiplex PCR; TCRdb's copy keeps in-frame clones and lacks some. Of 2 million to 3 million clones detected, under 95% appear once; the ten largest clones hold 0.36%. Sequencing was performed on naive CD4+ T cells from PBMCs. As for subset: CD45RA+ positively selected. These receptor sequences come from a man younger than 30 in good health. Some clones in this sample may be carry-over from other donors' samples.

V is TRBV5-1 and J is TRBJ1-2; no clear D gene. Germline CDR1 reads SGHRS; CDR2 reads YFSETQ. This CDR3 spans 13 amino acids. Deletions cut 0 bases from V and 3 bases from J, with 6 bases between. The CDR3 sequence is CASSLVVDYGYTF. CDR3 sequence (DNA): TGCGCCAGCAGCTTGGTGGTTGACTATGGCTACACCTTC.

V is TRBV19 and J is TRBJ2-7; D gene ambiguous. Germline V lookup: CDR1 LNHDA, CDR2 SQIVND (reference sequence). The CDR3 length is 14 residues. V was clipped by 4 bases and J by 0 bases, with 10 bases between them. CDR3 in amino acids: CASSTSRGSYEQYF. As DNA, the CDR3 is TGTGCCAGTAGTACCAGTCGAGGCTCCTACGAGCAGTACTTC. The whole variable domain, remainder taken from reference TRBV19 and TRBJ2-7, is DGGITQSPKYLFRKEGQNVTLSCEQNLNHDAMYWYRQDPGQGLRLIYYSQIVNDFQKGDIAEGYSVSREKKESFPLTVTSAQKNPTAFYLCASSTSRGSYEQYFGPGTRLTVT.

This chain joins TRBV19 and TRBJ2-7; 12 bases align to TRBD2. The CDR3 totals 16 residues. Losses at the gene ends were 5 bases for V and 5 bases for J; bases not matched to a gene: 10. Germline values: CDR1 LNHDA, CDR2 SQIVND (reference sequence). Here the CDR3 reads CASSPELAGGSDEQYF. The CDR3 DNA is TGTGCCAGTAGTCCAGAACTAGCGGGAGGCTCAGACGAGCAGTACTTC.

This chain connects TRBV30 to TRBJ2-7; D unclear. CDR3 length: 11 residues. The germline V gene encodes CDR1 GTSNPN and CDR2 SVGIG (reference sequence). Trimming cost V 5 bases and J 5 bases, with 10 bases left between them. For the CDR3, the DNA is TGTGCCTGGGCCCCTCGGGACGAGCAGTACTTC. It codes for CAWAPRDEQYF.

CDR3 protein: CASSEPIGGAETQYF. CDR3 bases: TGTGCCAGCAGTGAACCGATAGGGGGGGCGGAGACCCAGTACTTC. The chain joins TRBV25-1 to TRBJ2-5; the D gene is possibly TRBD2 (7 bases). Germline V gives CDR1 MGHDK, CDR2 SYGVNS. Between the trimmed V and J ends, which lost 2 bases and 5 bases, there was a span of 15 bases. The CDR3 is made up of 15 amino acids.

This chain connects TRBV28 to TRBJ1-6; 7 nucleotides match TRBD1. V lost 6 bases to trimming and J lost 4 bases; unmatched junction nucleotides: 9. CDR1 MDHEN and CDR2 SYDVKM come from the germline V gene. This CDR3 is 16 amino acids long. The CDR3 sequence is CASRPWTGTYNSPLHF. In DNA form, the CDR3 reads TGTGCCAGCAGGCCATGGACAGGCACTTATAATTCACCCCTCCACTTT.

This chain links TRBV5-1 with TRBJ1-6; no firm D call. V was pared by 0 bases and J by 6 bases, with 13 bases between. This CDR3 has 16 residues. Germline lookup yields CDR1 SGHRS and CDR2 YFSETQ. This CDR3 reads CASSLDGWLSNSPLHF. CDR3 sequence (DNA): TGCGCCAGCAGCTTGGATGGCTGGTTGAGTAATTCACCCCTCCACTTT.

This clone was seen once. The chain carries TRBV5-6 and TRBJ2-7; D tentatively reads TRBD1 or TRBD2 (5 bases each). Trimming removed 4 bases at V and 2 bases at J, with 16 bases between. The germline V gene encodes CDR1 SGHDT and CDR2 YYEEEE. This CDR3 is 15 amino acids long. The CDR3 protein is CASSGALARAYEQYF. The CDR3 DNA follows: TGTGCCAGCAGCGGGGCTTTAGCGAGGGCCTACGAGCAGTACTTC.

This clone is a singleton in its sample. The V gene is TRBV7-2, the J gene TRBJ2-3, with 13 bases lining up with TRBD2. V dropped 5 bases and J dropped 0; count of bases not matched to a gene: 8. The length of the CDR3 is 18 residues. CDR1 SGHTA and CDR2 FQGNSA come from the germline V gene. The CDR3 sequence: CASSRRLAGGVSTDTQYF. DNA for the CDR3: TGTGCCAGCAGCCGACGACTAGCGGGAGGTGTTAGCACAGATACGCAGTATTTT.

J is TRBJ2-2 and V is TRBV5-1; D remains unclear. The germline V gene encodes CDR1 SGHRS and CDR2 YFSETQ. The V and J ends lost 0 bases and 4 bases respectively, with 10 bases between them. The CDR3 has 15 residues. This CDR3 reads CASSLVGHSTGELFF. The DNA of the CDR3 is TGCGCCAGCAGCTTGGTAGGCCATTCCACCGGGGAGCTGTTTTTT.

In DNA form, the CDR3 reads TGTGCCTGGAGCGAGACATTGAACTATGGCTACACCTTC. Translation gives CAWSETLNYGYTF. The rearrangement joins TRBV30 to TRBJ1-2; D uncertain. The CDR3 extends over 13 amino acids. V lost 3 bases and J 2 bases, leaving 10 bases between the germline ends. Germline V gene data show CDR1 as GTSNPN and CDR2 as SVGIG (reference sequence).

V usage is TRBV4-3 and J usage is TRBJ1-4; D may be TRBD1 (5 bases). Germline V CDR1 and CDR2: LGHNA, YSLEER. With 4 bases removed from V and 5 bases from J, the gap between germline ends came to 11 bases. The CDR3 sequence is 14 residues long. CDR3 DNA sequence: TGCGCCAGCAGCCGCAGAGCAGGGAATGAAAAACTGTTTTTT. Translation: CASSRRAGNEKLFF.

This chain links TRBV6-5 with TRBJ1-2; D is possibly TRBD1 (6 bases). Between the trimmed V and J ends, which lost 5 bases and 4 bases, there was a span of 11 bases. Germline-derived CDR1 and CDR2 are MNHEY and SVGAGI. The CDR3 extends over 13 amino acids. The chain's CDR3 is CASSNRQVYGYTF. CDR3 DNA: TGTGCCAGCAGTAACCGACAGGTCTATGGCTACACCTTC.

About this clone: Distinct nucleotide sequences in the sample also encode this CDR3. V usage is TRBV7-2 and J usage is TRBJ2-7, with no clear D. The germline V and J ends were trimmed by 2 bases and 2 bases, with 7 bases remaining between them. This CDR3 comprises 13 residues. The germline V gene has CDR1 SGHTA and CDR2 FQGNSA. The CDR3 DNA reads as TGTGCCAGCAGCTTACGGGTAGCCTACGAGCAGTACTTC. It encodes CASSLRVAYEQYF.

CDR3 DNA: TGTGCCATCAGTGGGCTTGGGACTAGCGGTTCCTACGAGCAGTACTTC. Translating it yields CAISGLGTSGSYEQYF. V gene TRBV10-3 combines with J gene TRBJ2-7, with 11 bases lining up with TRBD2. The germline gives CDR1 ENHRY, CDR2 SYGVKD. Unmatched junction bases numbered 6, after V lost 4 bases and J lost 1 base. The CDR3 spans 16 residues.

V usage is TRBV2 and J usage is TRBJ1-4, with unresolved D. Trimming shortened V by 0 bases and J by 4 bases, and 12 bases separated the two germline ends. The CDR3 has 16 residues. Germline V gene lookup returns CDR1 SNHLY and CDR2 FYNNEI. The DNA of the CDR3 is TGTGCCAGCAGTGAAGCTGGAGTCACCATTAATGAAAAACTGTTTTTT. Translated: CASSEAGVTINEKLFF. Filled out from reference TRBV2 and TRBJ1-4, the complete variable domain reads EPEVTQTPSHQVTQMGQEVILRCVPISNHLYFYWYRQILGQKVEFLVSFYNNEISEKSEIFDDQFSVERPDGSNFTLKIRSTKLEDSAMYFCASSEAGVTINEKLFFGSGTQLSVL.

CDR3 residues: CASRGGSSYNSPLHF. DNA of the CDR3: TGTGCCTCCAGGGGCGGGAGCTCCTATAATTCACCCCTCCACTTT. V is TRBV2 and J is TRBJ1-6, with D tentatively TRBD1 (6 bases). Germline CDR1 reads SNHLY; CDR2 reads FYNNEI. The V gene lost 11 bases and the J gene lost 0 bases, with 14 bases spanning the gap. CDR3 length equals 15 residues. Using reference TRBV2 and TRBJ1-6 for the parts outside the CDR3, the full variable domain is EPEVTQTPSHQVTQMGQEVILRCVPISNHLYFYWYRQILGQKVEFLVSFYNNEISEKSEIFDDQFSVERPDGSNFTLKIRSTKLEDSAMYFCASRGGSSYNSPLHFGNGTRLTVT.

As for this clone: Compared with germline, one end of the junction differs, possibly owing to a read error. The CDR3 nucleotides are TGCGCCAGCAGCGTTCCACCGGGACACGGCGAATTC. Translated, it gives CASSVPPGHGEF. The J gene is TRBJ2-7, the V gene TRBV5-1, with D possibly being TRBD1 (6 bases). The CDR3 has 12 amino acids. The germline gives CDR1 SGHRS, CDR2 YFSETQ.

The chain couples TRBV27 to TRBJ2-5, with D unresolved. This CDR3 is 13 amino acids long. Trimming removed 1 base at V and 5 bases at J, with 8 bases between. Germline V gene sequence: CDR1 MNHEY, CDR2 SMNVEV (reference sequence). Here the CDR3 DNA reads TGTGCCAGCAGTTTATGGGCGGATGAGACCCAGTACTTC. It specifies CASSLWADETQYF.

On this clone itself: The same CDR3 arises from other DNA sequences in this sample as well. This rearrangement joins TRBV6-6 to TRBJ1-2; D is unclear. The length of the CDR3 is 14 residues. Germline V gives CDR1 MNHNY, CDR2 SVGAGI (reference sequence). Trimming shortened V by 0 bases and J by 2 bases, and 7 bases separated the two germline ends. CDR3 coding DNA: TGTGCCAGCAGTTACTCAAAAGGGAACTATGGCTACACCTTC. It codes for CASSYSKGNYGYTF.

The chain carries TRBV10-3 and TRBJ1-1; D not resolved. The CDR3 is made up of 13 amino acids. The V and J ends lost 6 bases and 6 bases respectively, with 14 bases between them. Looked up from germline, CDR1 is ENHRY and CDR2 is SYGVKD. The CDR3 DNA reads TGTGCCATCAGCCCCCCGGAGAGCCCTGAAGCTTTCTTT. Protein: CAISPPESPEAFF.

Regarding this clone: Other DNA sequences within the sample encode an identical CDR3. V usage is TRBV9 and J usage is TRBJ2-1; D remains ambiguous. Germline-derived CDR1 and CDR2 are SGDLS and YYNGEE. The germline V and J ends were trimmed by 0 bases and 0 bases, with 10 bases remaining between them. The CDR3 has 16 amino acids. The CDR3 bases are TGTGCCAGCAGCGTAGTGGGCCAGAGCTCCTACAATGAGCAGTTCTTC. This encodes CASSVVGQSSYNEQFF.

This chain joins TRBV9 and TRBJ2-1; maybe TRBD2 (5 bases). The V end lost 0 bases, the J end lost 0 bases, and 13 bases lay between the germline ends. CDR3 length: 17 residues. CDR1 and CDR2 from the germline V gene are SGDLS and YYNGEE. As DNA, the CDR3 is TGTGCCAGCAGCGTAGGGGGAGCGCACGGCTCCTACAATGAGCAGTTCTTC. This gives the protein CASSVGGAHGSYNEQFF.

The chain recombines TRBV9 with TRBJ2-1, with a weak D call TRBD2 (6 bases). Looked up from germline, CDR1 is SGDLS and CDR2 is YYNGEE. The CDR3 has 14 amino acids. Trimming pared 4 bases from V and 4 bases from J, leaving 12 bases between. The CDR3 region is CASSPRDWYNEQFF. Here the CDR3 DNA reads TGTGCCAGCAGCCCGCGGGACTGGTACAATGAGCAGTTCTTC.

The chain links TRBV18 to TRBJ2-7, with TRBD2 as a possible D gene (6 bases). Trimming shortened V by 6 bases and J by 7 bases, and 16 bases separated the two germline ends. Germline-derived CDR1 and CDR2 are KGHSH and LQKENI. The CDR3 runs to 13 residues. The CDR3 reads CASSLLGAGEQYF. The CDR3 coding sequence is TGTGCCAGCTCCCTCCTCGGTGCGGGGGAGCAGTACTTC.